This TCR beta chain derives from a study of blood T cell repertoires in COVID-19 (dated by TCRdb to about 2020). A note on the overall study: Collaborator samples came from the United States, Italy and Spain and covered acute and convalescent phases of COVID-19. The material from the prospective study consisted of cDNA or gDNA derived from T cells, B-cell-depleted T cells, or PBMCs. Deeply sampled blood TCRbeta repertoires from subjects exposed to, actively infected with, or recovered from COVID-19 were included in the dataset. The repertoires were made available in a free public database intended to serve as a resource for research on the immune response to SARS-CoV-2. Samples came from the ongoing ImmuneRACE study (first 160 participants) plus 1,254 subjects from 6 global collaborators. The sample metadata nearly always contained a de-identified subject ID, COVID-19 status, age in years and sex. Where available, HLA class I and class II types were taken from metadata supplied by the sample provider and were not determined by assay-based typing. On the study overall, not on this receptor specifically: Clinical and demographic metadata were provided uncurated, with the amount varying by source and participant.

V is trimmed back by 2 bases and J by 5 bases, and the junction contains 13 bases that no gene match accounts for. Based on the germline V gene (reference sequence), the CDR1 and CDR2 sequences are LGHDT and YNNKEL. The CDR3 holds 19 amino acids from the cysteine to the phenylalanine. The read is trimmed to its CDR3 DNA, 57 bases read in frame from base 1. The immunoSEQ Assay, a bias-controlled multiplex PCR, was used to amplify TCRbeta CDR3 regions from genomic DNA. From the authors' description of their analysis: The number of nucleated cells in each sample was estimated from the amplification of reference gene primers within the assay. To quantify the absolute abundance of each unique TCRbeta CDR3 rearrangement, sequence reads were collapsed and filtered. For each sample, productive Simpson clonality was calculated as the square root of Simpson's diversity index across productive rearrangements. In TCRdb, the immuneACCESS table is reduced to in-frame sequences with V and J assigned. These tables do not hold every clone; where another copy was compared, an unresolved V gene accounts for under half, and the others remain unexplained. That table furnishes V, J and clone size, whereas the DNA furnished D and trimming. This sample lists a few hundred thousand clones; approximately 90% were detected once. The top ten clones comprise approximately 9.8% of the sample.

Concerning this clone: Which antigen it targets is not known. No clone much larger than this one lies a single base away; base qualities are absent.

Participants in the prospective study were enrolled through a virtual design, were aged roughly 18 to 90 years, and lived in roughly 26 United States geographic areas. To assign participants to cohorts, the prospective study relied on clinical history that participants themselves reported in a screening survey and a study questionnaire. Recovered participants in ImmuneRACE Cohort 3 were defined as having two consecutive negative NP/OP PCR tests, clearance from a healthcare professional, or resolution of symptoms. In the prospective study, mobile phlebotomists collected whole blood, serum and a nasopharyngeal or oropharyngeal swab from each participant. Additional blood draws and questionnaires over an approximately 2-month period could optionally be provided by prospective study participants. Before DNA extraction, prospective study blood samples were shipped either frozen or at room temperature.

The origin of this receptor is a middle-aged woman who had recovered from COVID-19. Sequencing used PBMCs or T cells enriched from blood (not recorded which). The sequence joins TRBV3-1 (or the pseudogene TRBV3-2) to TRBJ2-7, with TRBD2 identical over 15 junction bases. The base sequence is TGTGCCAGCAGCCAACCCCCGGGACTAGCGGGAGGTCGGCGTGACGAGCAGTACTTC. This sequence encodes CASSQPPGLAGGRRDEQYF.